This is a list of T cell receptor beta chains from one sample in a study of blood T cells in healthy people across ages. TCRdb re-derived calls from the 5' RACE reads in MiXCR, one entry per CDR3 protein. The profile shows 1.8 million or so distinct CDR3 sequences, more than 35% of them singletons. What was sequenced was blood. These TCRs come from a human donor in good health. CDR3s include the opening cysteine and the closing phenylalanine or tryptophan. The D gene is left open where the match is weak. For some rows the clone size is stated as once, few or many, or as a class when expanded; others skip it.

NA	TRBV29-1	TRBD1	TRBJ1-2	CSVRRTGISGYTF	TGCAGCGTCCGGCGGACAGGAATAAGTGGCTACACCTTC
NA	TRBV20-1	NA	TRBJ2-5	CSARDRERVLRGYNEQYF	TGCAGTGCTAGAGATCGGGAGCGGGTTCTTAGGGGGTACAATGAGCAGTACTTC
NA	TRBV12-3/TRBV12-4	TRBD2	TRBJ2-1	CASSFWAGGGYNEQFF	TGTGCCAGCAGTTTTTGGGCTGGCGGGGGATACAATGAGCAGTTCTTC
NA	TRBV6-2/TRBV6-3	TRBD2	TRBJ2-1	CASSFTGLANEQFF	TGTGCCAGCAGTTTTACGGGACTAGCAAATGAGCAGTTCTTC
few	TRBV6-5	TRBD1	TRBJ1-6	CASRYRGNSPLHF	TGTGCCAGCAGGTACAGGGGTAATTCACCCCTCCACTTT
few	TRBV2	TRBD1	TRBJ1-5	CASSGQGGGQPQHF	TGTGCCAGCAGCGGACAGGGAGGAGGTCAGCCCCAGCATTTT
few	TRBV20-1	TRBD1	TRBJ2-6	CSASRDRALSGANVLTF	TGCAGTGCTAGCCGGGACAGGGCCCTCTCTGGGGCCAACGTCCTGACTTTC
few	TRBV6-1	TRBD1	TRBJ2-1	CASSMTGGGRAYNEQFF	TGTGCCAGCAGCATGACAGGGGGCGGACGAGCGTACAATGAGCAGTTCTTC
NA	TRBV12-3/TRBV12-4	NA	TRBJ1-2	CASSFRGIYGNTF	TGTGCCAGCAGTTTTCGGGGGATATATGGCAACACCTTC
few	TRBV5-1	NA	TRBJ2-7	CASSASGSVYEQYF	TGCGCCAGCAGCGCCTCCGGGTCCGTCTACGAGCAGTACTTC
NA	TRBV27	NA	TRBJ2-1	CASSFDARQRFYNEQFF	TGTGCCAGCAGTTTTGACGCGCGACAGAGGTTCTACAATGAGCAGTTCTTC
NA	TRBV7-2	NA	TRBJ1-2	CASSPTPQGTTYGYTF	TGTGCCAGCAGCCCAACTCCTCAGGGGACAACCTATGGCTACACCTTC
NA	TRBV7-2	TRBD1	TRBJ2-5	CASSLGQGEREQYF	TGTGCCAGCAGCTTAGGACAGGGAGAAAGGGAGCAGTACTTC
once	TRBV7-6	NA	TRBJ1-4	CASSLGIFNEKLFF	TGTGCCAGCAGCTTAGGGATCTTTAATGAAAAACTGTTTTTT
few	TRBV19	TRBD1	TRBJ1-5	CASRVTWTGGDQPQHF	TGTGCCAGCAGGGTTACTTGGACAGGGGGAGATCAGCCCCAGCATTTT
few	TRBV29-1	NA	TRBJ1-1	CSVASRLSNTEAFF	TGCAGCGTCGCCTCCAGGTTATCGAACACTGAAGCTTTCTTT
NA	TRBV11-2	NA	TRBJ2-1	CASSPAPLGNEQFF	TGTGCCAGCAGCCCAGCCCCCCTAGGGAATGAGCAGTTCTTC
NA	TRBV10-3	NA	TRBJ1-2	CAISGSRDGYTF	TGTGCCATCAGTGGGTCCCGGGACGGCTACACCTTC
NA	TRBV5-1	NA	TRBJ1-2	CASSLRHPSYGYTF	TGCGCCAGCAGCTTGAGACACCCATCCTATGGCTACACCTTC
NA	TRBV18	TRBD2	TRBJ2-7	CASSPPKTRGGYEQYF	TGTGCCAGCTCACCACCGAAGACTCGGGGGGGCTACGAGCAGTACTTC
many	TRBV6-5	NA	TRBJ2-5	CASVSSYQETQYF	TGTGCCAGCGTCTCTTCTTACCAAGAGACCCAGTACTTC
NA	TRBV27	TRBD1	TRBJ2-1	CAPIHRDRAHNEQFF	TGTGCCCCAATCCACCGGGACAGGGCACACAATGAGCAGTTCTTC
NA	TRBV7-2	TRBD2	TRBJ2-3	CASSPSGYTPDTQYF	TGTGCCAGCAGCCCTAGCGGTTATACCCCCGATACGCAGTATTTT
few	TRBV6-2/TRBV6-3	NA	TRBJ1-2	CASSDQGDYGYTF	TGTGCCAGCAGTGACCAGGGCGACTATGGCTACACCTTC
NA	TRBV12-3/TRBV12-4	NA	TRBJ2-5	CASSPGETRYF	TGTGCCAGCAGTCCGGGGGAGACCCGGTACTTC
NA	TRBV27	TRBD2	TRBJ2-7	CASRLSGLVYEQYF	TGTGCCAGCAGGTTATCCGGACTAGTCTACGAGCAGTACTTC